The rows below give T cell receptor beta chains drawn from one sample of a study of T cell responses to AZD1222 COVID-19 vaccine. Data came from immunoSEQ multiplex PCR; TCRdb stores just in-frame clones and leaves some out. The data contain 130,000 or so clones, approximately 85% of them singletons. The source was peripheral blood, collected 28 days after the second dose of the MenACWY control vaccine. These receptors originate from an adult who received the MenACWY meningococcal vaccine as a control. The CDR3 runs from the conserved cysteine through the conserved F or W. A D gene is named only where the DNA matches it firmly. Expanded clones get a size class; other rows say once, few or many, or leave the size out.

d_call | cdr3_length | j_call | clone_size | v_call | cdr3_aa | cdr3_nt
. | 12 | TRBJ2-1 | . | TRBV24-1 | CATSFRGNEQFF | TGTGCCACCAGTTTCAGGGGCAATGAGCAGTTCTTC
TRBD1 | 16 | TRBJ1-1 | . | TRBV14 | CASSRGVQGVNTEAFF | TGTGCCAGCAGCCGCGGGGTCCAGGGGGTCAACACTGAAGCTTTCTTT
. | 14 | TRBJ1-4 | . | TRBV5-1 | CASSLEGRDEKLFF | TGCGCCAGCAGCTTGGAGGGGCGGGATGAAAAACTGTTTTTT
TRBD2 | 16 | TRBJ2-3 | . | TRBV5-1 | CASGGTSGLFTDTQYF | TGCGCCAGCGGAGGGACTAGCGGCCTATTCACAGATACGCAGTATTTT
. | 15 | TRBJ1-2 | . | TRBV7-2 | CASSLDGGSFSGYTF | TGTGCCAGCAGCTTAGACGGGGGATCTTTCTCCGGCTACACCTTC
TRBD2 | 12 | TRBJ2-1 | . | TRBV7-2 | CASSLPGLKQFF | TGTGCCAGCAGCTTACCGGGACTAAAGCAGTTCTTC
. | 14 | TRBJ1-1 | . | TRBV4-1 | CASSPRGSGGPAFF | TGCGCCAGCAGCCCCCGGGGAAGTGGGGGCCCGGCTTTCTTT
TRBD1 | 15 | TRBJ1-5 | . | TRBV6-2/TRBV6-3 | CASSYGVGGYQPQHF | TGTGCCAGCAGTTACGGGGTAGGGGGCTATCAGCCCCAGCATTTT
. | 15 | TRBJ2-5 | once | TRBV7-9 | CASSLDSFRSETQYF | TGTGCCAGCAGCTTGGACAGTTTTCGGTCGGAGACCCAGTACTTC
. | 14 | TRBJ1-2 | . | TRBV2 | CASSEATPSYGYTF | TGTGCCAGCAGTGAAGCAACTCCGAGCTATGGCTACACCTTC